This entry lists 5 T cell receptor beta chains sequenced from one sample in a study of tumor-infiltrating lymphocytes in primary liver carcinoma. With around 500 ng total RNA as template and a constant-region primer, TCR beta cDNA was made. It was through three nested multiplex PCR rounds of slightly modified ARM-PCR that TCR beta libraries arose. TRBV1-TRBV30 forward primers paired with a C-beta reverse primer were used in the first two PCR rounds, which ran roughly 10 cycles each. TCRdb reprocessed the multiplex PCR reads with MiXCR, giving one entry per CDR3 protein. The data contain 55,000 to 65,000 distinct CDR3 sequences, about two thirds of them seen just once; the ten biggest clones take up roughly three fifths. Each 20-30 mg portion of unsorted bulk tissue served as the source for co-extraction of RNA and DNA. Source material: liver tumor tissue from sampling region 2. This sample's subset: tumor region T2, inferior pole. Receptors were obtained from a man aged 40-55 years with primary liver carcinoma and hepatitis B virus infection.

On this clonotype itself: At one end, the junction sequence differs from germline, possibly due to a read error. The chain combines TRBV28 with TRBJ2-5, with no clear D. The CDR3 runs 14 residues. Germline-derived CDR1 and CDR2 are MDHEN and SYDVKM. CDR3 coding DNA: TGTGACAGCAGTTTGTTTGAACAACAAGAGACCCAGTACTTC. Amino acids: CDSSLFEQQETQYF.

To note about this clonotype: A junction end diverges from the germline sequence, so it may reflect a read error. The genes are TRBV11-2 and TRBJ1-4; a weak D match, TRBD1 (5 bases). The CDR3 loop spans 16 amino acids. CDR1 and CDR2 (germline): SGHAT, FQNNGV. CDR3 loop: CTSSKTTGGTNEKPFF. Written as DNA, the CDR3 is TGTACCAGCAGCAAGACTACAGGAGGAACAAATGAGAAACCGTTTTTT.

Remarks on this clonotype: Possible read error: a much larger clone is one base away. This chain links TRBV29-1 with TRBJ2-7; a weak D match, TRBD2 (6 bases). The germline gives CDR1 SQVTM, CDR2 ANQGSEA. V was trimmed by 4 bases and J by 7 bases, leaving 20 bases between them. This CDR3 comprises 14 residues. The CDR3 DNA reads as TGCAGCGTTGCCCTGGGACTGGCCTCTGGAGAGCAGTACTTC. It codes for CSVALGLASGEQYF.

About this clonotype: Germline is not matched at one junction end, which may reflect a read error. This chain joins TRBV6-1 and TRBJ2-7; 13 bases line up with TRBD2. The CDR3 totals 15 residues. Germline V gene sequence: CDR1 MNHNS, CDR2 SASEGT. The CDR3 region has the DNA TGTGCTATCATCCTACTAGCGGGAGGGCTCTACGAGGAGTACTTC. The encoded protein is CAIILLAGGLYEEYF.

With regard to this clonotype: This CDR3 fails to terminate in the conserved phenylalanine or tryptophan, so it likely reflects a read error. The DNA is omitted, as the CDR3 cannot be located on it reliably, and the CDR3 follows TCRdb's listing. The chain links TRBV14 to TRBJ2-7; TRBD1 is taken as the D call from the table, unchecked against the DNA. Counting both end residues, the CDR3 totals 14 amino acids. Germline values: CDR1 SGHDN, CDR2 FVKESK. CDR3 sequence: CASSHAGGLYEKYL.